This T cell receptor (beta chain) came from a study of identical twins. The length of the CDR3 is 17 residues. The V gene's germline CDR1 is MNHEY and CDR2 SMNVEV (reference sequence). Trimming shortened V by 4 bases and J by 3 bases, and 22 bases separated the two germline ends. This clonotype occurred a few times. TCRdb reanalysed the 5' RACE reads using MiXCR and keeps one entry per CDR3 protein. The sample lists approximately 500,000 distinct CDR3 sequences, 20% to 25% occurring once. These sequences were also reported in another study, on T cells expressing NK-cell markers.

The TCR comes from a young woman in good health. Sequenced material: CD4+ T cells sorted from blood. J is TRBJ2-7 and V is TRBV27, with a weak D call TRBD1 (6 bases). CDR3 sequence: CASSSSSQGQPNYEQYF. DNA of the CDR3: TGTGCCAGCAGTTCCTCCAGTCAAGGACAGCCTAACTACGAGCAGTACTTC.